Presented here are 5 T cell receptor beta chains from one specimen sequenced in a study of control samples from healthy donors and cancer patients. Using immunoSEQ multiplex PCR, the repertoire was profiled, and TCRdb retains in-frame clones only, with some absent. The data contain about 160,000 clones, approximately 90% of them seen just once; the ten biggest clones take up approximately 12%. Sequencing used blood. All receptors come from a young man in good health.

The genes are TRBV5-4 and TRBJ1-2, with D tentatively TRBD1 (5 bases). The CDR3 loop spans 17 amino acids. Trimming took 4 bases from V and 3 from J, leaving 22 bases between them. CDR1 is SGHNT, CDR2 YYREEE, per germline (reference sequence). CDR3 coding DNA: TGTGCCAGCAGCCCCGGCCCCCTCGGGCAGGGTGACTATGGCTACACCTTC. It is translated as CASSPGPLGQGDYGYTF.

The chain employs TRBV7-2 and TRBJ2-5, with 8 nucleotides matching TRBD1. This CDR3 is 14 amino acids long. J lost 5 bases, V lost 5 bases, and 7 bases had no gene match. CDR1 is SGHTA and CDR2 is FQGNSA in the germline V gene. The CDR3 is CASSPFRDRETQYF. The DNA for the CDR3 is TGTGCCAGCAGCCCATTCCGGGACAGGGAGACCCAGTACTTC.

V usage is TRBV5-4 and J usage is TRBJ2-3; TRBD2 aligns across 7 bases. In germline, CDR1 is SGHNT, CDR2 YYREEE (reference sequence). The CDR3 is 14 amino acids. Trimming at V came to 6 bases and at J to 6 bases, leaving 10 bases not matched to a gene. The CDR3 nucleotides are TGTGCCAGCAACAACGGGGGAGGGTTGGATACGCAGTATTTT. Protein product: CASNNGGGLDTQYF. Filled out from reference TRBV5-4 and TRBJ2-3, the complete variable domain reads ETGVTQSPTHLIKTRGQQVTLRCSSQSGHNTVSWYQQALGQGPQFIFQYYREEENGRGNFPPRFSGLQFPNYSSELNVNALELDDSALYLCASNNGGGLDTQYFGPGTRLTVL.

The chain recombines TRBV7-6 with TRBJ1-6, with D possibly being TRBD1 (5 bases). V was shortened by 5 bases and J by 0 bases, with 11 bases between the two germline ends. This CDR3 is built from 16 residues. Germline values: CDR1 SGHVS, CDR2 FNYEAQ. Here the CDR3 reads CASSATVSSYNSPLHF. CDR3 DNA: TGTGCCAGCAGCGCGACAGTGAGCTCCTATAATTCACCCCTCCACTTT. Drawing the rest from reference TRBV7-6 and TRBJ1-6, the complete variable domain is GAGVSQSPRYKVTKRGQDVALRCDPISGHVSLYWYRQALGQGPEFLTYFNYEAQQDKSGLPNDRFSAERPEGSISTLTIQRTEQRDSAMYRCASSATVSSYNSPLHFGNGTRLTVT.

The V gene is TRBV24-1, the J gene TRBJ1-2; a weak D match, TRBD1 (6 bases). This CDR3 has 14 residues. The germline V and J ends were trimmed by 4 bases and 4 bases, with 12 bases remaining between them. CDR1 and CDR2 from the germline V gene are KGHDR and SFDVKD. CDR3 in amino acids: CATSESGTSYGYTF. The CDR3 DNA reads as TGTGCCACCAGTGAGTCCGGGACAAGCTATGGCTACACCTTC.